These 20 T cell receptor beta chains were all obtained from the same sample, sequenced in a study of OX40 agonist ivuxolimab in advanced cancers. Clones were sequenced by immunoSEQ multiplex PCR, and TCRdb holds only the in-frame ones, with some missing. The table has roughly 77,000 clones, approximately 92% seen once. This sample comprised CD4+ or CD8+ T cells sorted from blood, obtained in a trial of the OX40 agonist ivuxolimab. The source is an adult with an advanced solid tumor such as melanoma, head and neck, liver or kidney cancer.

This chain links TRBV30 with TRBJ1-2, with no clear D. Per the germline V gene, CDR1 is GTSNPN and CDR2 is SVGIG (reference sequence). The CDR3 consists of 13 residues. V was clipped by 2 bases and J by 0 bases, with 7 bases between them. The CDR3 region is CAWSPTPNYGYTF. The CDR3 nucleotides are TGTGCCTGGAGTCCAACACCTAACTATGGCTACACCTTC.

V is TRBV19 and J is TRBJ1-1; D ambiguous. Trimming removed 3 bases from V and 0 bases from J, with 8 bases in between. The germline gives CDR1 LNHDA, CDR2 SQIVND (reference sequence). The CDR3 is 14 amino acids. This CDR3 is CASSIGDMNTEAFF. CDR3 coding DNA: TGTGCCAGTAGTATCGGAGATATGAACACTGAAGCTTTCTTT.

This rearrangement joins TRBV13 to TRBJ1-4; the D is unclear. The ends were cut back, 2 bases at V and 6 bases at J, with 10 bases in the middle. Germline V gene lookup returns CDR1 PRHDT and CDR2 FYEKMQ (reference sequence). The CDR3 consists of 14 residues. The CDR3 DNA reads TGTGCCAGCAGCTTATCTCTGCAAGATGAAAAACTGTTTTTT. As protein: CASSLSLQDEKLFF.

The chain recombines TRBV7-2 with TRBJ2-5, with D unresolved. The ends were cut back, 5 bases at V and 5 bases at J, with 9 bases in the middle. Germline-derived CDR1 and CDR2 are SGHTA and FQGNSA. This CDR3 contains 12 residues. CDR3 sequence: CASSPLGETQYF. CDR3 DNA sequence: TGTGCCAGCAGCCCTCTGGGGGAGACCCAGTACTTC.

This clone occurred once. This chain links TRBV19 with TRBJ2-7; TRBD1 agrees at 8 bases. Per the germline V gene, CDR1 is LNHDA and CDR2 is SQIVND (reference sequence). The CDR3 has 15 residues. With 5 bases clipped from V and 4 bases from J, the junction kept 10 bases outside the gene matches. The CDR3 bases are TGTGCCAGTAGTTCCCGAGGACAGGGTGGATACGAGCAGTACTTC. It translates to CASSSRGQGGYEQYF. Full variable domain (outside the CDR3, taken from reference TRBV19 and TRBJ2-7): DGGITQSPKYLFRKEGQNVTLSCEQNLNHDAMYWYRQDPGQGLRLIYYSQIVNDFQKGDIAEGYSVSREKKESFPLTVTSAQKNPTAFYLCASSSRGQGGYEQYFGPGTRLTVT.

The chain uses TRBV6-5 and TRBJ1-4; unclear D gene. CDR1 MNHEY and CDR2 SVGAGI come from the germline V gene. The CDR3 is 15 residues long. Trimming took 7 bases from V and 0 from J, leaving 12 bases between them. CDR3 in DNA: TGTGCCAGCAACCAAACGGGTACAACTAATGAAAAACTGTTTTTT. Translated: CASNQTGTTNEKLFF.

This chain joins TRBV11-3 and TRBJ2-7; D gene uncertain. This CDR3 has 12 residues. V gave up 7 bases and J gave up 6 bases, with 13 bases separating them. Germline CDR1 and CDR2: SGHNT and YENEEA. CDR3 residues: CASTLSGFEQYF. The CDR3 DNA follows: TGTGCCAGCACCTTGTCCGGTTTCGAGCAGTACTTC.

On this clone itself: A junction end diverges from the germline sequence, so it may reflect a read error. This chain connects TRBV7-7 to TRBJ2-5; D unresolved. Germline-derived CDR1 and CDR2 are SSHAT and FNYEAQ (reference sequence). The CDR3 contains 13 residues. As DNA, the CDR3 is TGTGCTAGCAGCTTAAACCGTCAGGAGACCCAGTACTTC. Protein sequence: CASSLNRQETQYF.

This chain links TRBV2 with TRBJ2-5, with D possibly TRBD2 on 6 matching bases. This CDR3 region has 14 residues. Trimming shortened V by 4 bases and J by 0 bases, and 9 bases separated the two germline ends. Germline V lookup: CDR1 SNHLY, CDR2 FYNNEI. CDR3 sequence: CASSVLAYQETQYF. The CDR3 DNA is TGTGCCAGCAGTGTACTAGCCTACCAAGAGACCCAGTACTTC.

The chain couples TRBV7-9 to TRBJ1-4, with a tentative D call TRBD1 (6 bases). Trimming removed 2 bases from V and 3 bases from J, with 10 bases in between. The germline V gene has CDR1 SEHNR and CDR2 FQNEAQ (reference sequence). CDR3 length: 15 amino acids. CDR3 region: CASSLYRDANEKLFF. DNA of the CDR3: TGTGCCAGCAGCTTATACAGGGATGCTAATGAAAAACTGTTTTTT.

The chain links TRBV28 to TRBJ1-1, with D possibly being TRBD1 (6 bases). CDR1 and CDR2 (germline): MDHEN, SYDVKM. The CDR3 loop spans 16 amino acids. The germline V and J ends were trimmed by 3 bases and 0 bases, with 14 bases remaining between them. CDR3 region: CASSLMGAMMNTEAFF. In nucleotides, the CDR3 is TGTGCCAGCAGTTTGATGGGGGCTATGATGAACACTGAAGCTTTCTTT.

The chain couples TRBV6-1 to TRBJ1-1; 7 bases are a match to TRBD1. Per germline, CDR1 MNHNS and CDR2 SASEGT. V lost 10 bases, J lost 1 base, and 12 bases stayed unmatched. This CDR3 contains 15 residues. In DNA form, the CDR3 reads TGTGCCACCAAACTCTTGACAGGGAAGAACACTGAAGCTTTCTTT. It specifies CATKLLTGKNTEAFF.

CDR3 sequence: CASSFNSGTINEQFF. The CDR3 DNA follows: TGTGCCAGCAGCTTTAATAGCGGGACGATCAATGAGCAGTTCTTC. The gene calls are TRBV7-3 and TRBJ2-1; 8 bases are a match to TRBD2. Losses at the gene ends were 3 bases for V and 6 bases for J; bases not matched to a gene: 7. This CDR3 is 15 amino acids long. CDR1 and CDR2 from the germline V gene are SGHTA and FQGTGA.

V gene TRBV5-8 combines with J gene TRBJ1-5; D not resolved. There are 16 residues in the CDR3. The germline V gene encodes CDR1 SGHTS and CDR2 YDEGEE. V was pared by 0 bases and J by 1 base, with 11 bases between. The CDR3 here is CASSLALASSNQPQHF. The CDR3 bases are TGTGCCAGCAGCTTGGCCTTGGCCTCGAGCAATCAGCCCCAGCATTTT. The entire variable domain, with the rest obtained from reference TRBV5-8 and TRBJ1-5, is as follows: EAGVTQSPTHLIKTRGQQATLRCSPISGHTSVYWYQQALGLGLQFLLWYDEGEERNRGNFPPRFSGRQFPNYSSELNVNALELEDSALYLCASSLALASSNQPQHFGDGTRLSIL.

V is TRBV30 and J is TRBJ2-1, with 11 bases identical to TRBD1. Unmatched junction bases numbered 6, after V lost 5 bases and J lost 0 bases. There are 16 residues in the CDR3. The germline V gene encodes CDR1 GTSNPN and CDR2 SVGIG (reference sequence). As DNA, the CDR3 is TGTGCCTGGGAGTGGGGGACAGGGGGCTCCTACAATGAGCAGTTCTTC. Its translation: CAWEWGTGGSYNEQFF.

The chain employs TRBV11-3 and TRBJ2-7; D gene ambiguous. Germline values: CDR1 SGHNT, CDR2 YENEEA. This CDR3 is built from 12 residues. V was pared by 7 bases and J by 2 bases, with 9 bases between. Here the CDR3 reads CASIDWTYEQYF. The CDR3 region has the DNA TGTGCCAGCATCGACTGGACCTACGAGCAGTACTTC.

This clone has a count of ten or more. The CDR3 DNA sequence: TGTGCCAGCGGGGACGTTGGGGACTACGAGCAGTACTTC. It is translated as CASGDVGDYEQYF. The chain links TRBV2 to TRBJ2-7; D is possibly TRBD1 or TRBD2 (5 bases each). Germline CDR1 is SNHLY and CDR2 is FYNNEI. The V end lost 8 bases, the J end lost 3 bases, and 14 bases lay between the germline ends. The CDR3 sequence is 13 residues long.

The chain is built from TRBV11-3 and TRBJ2-1; D is unclear. The germline V and J ends were trimmed by 1 base and 8 bases, with 21 bases remaining between them. The germline gives CDR1 SGHNT, CDR2 YENEEA. This CDR3 spans 17 amino acids. For the CDR3, the DNA is TGTGCCAGCAGCTTAGGTTTCGTTACCACTGAGGACGATGAGCAGTTCTTC. Translated: CASSLGFVTTEDDEQFF.

CDR3 sequence reads: CASRELAGGNEQFF. The DNA for the CDR3 is TGCGCCAGCAGGGAGCTAGCGGGAGGCAATGAGCAGTTCTTC. The chain recombines TRBV4-1 with TRBJ2-1; 11 bases align to TRBD2. The germline gives CDR1 MGHRA, CDR2 YSYEKL. This CDR3 is 14 amino acids long. Trimming took 6 bases from V and 6 from J; bases not matched to a gene: 4.

J is TRBJ2-1 and V is TRBV4-1, with D maybe TRBD2 (6 bases). Germline V gives CDR1 MGHRA, CDR2 YSYEKL. The CDR3 spans 18 residues. With 4 bases removed from V and 7 bases from J, the gap between germline ends came to 26 bases. CDR3 in amino acids: CASSPLRRTGASRNEQFF. The CDR3 DNA reads TGCGCCAGCAGCCCCCTTCGCAGGACGGGAGCTAGCCGGAATGAGCAGTTCTTC.